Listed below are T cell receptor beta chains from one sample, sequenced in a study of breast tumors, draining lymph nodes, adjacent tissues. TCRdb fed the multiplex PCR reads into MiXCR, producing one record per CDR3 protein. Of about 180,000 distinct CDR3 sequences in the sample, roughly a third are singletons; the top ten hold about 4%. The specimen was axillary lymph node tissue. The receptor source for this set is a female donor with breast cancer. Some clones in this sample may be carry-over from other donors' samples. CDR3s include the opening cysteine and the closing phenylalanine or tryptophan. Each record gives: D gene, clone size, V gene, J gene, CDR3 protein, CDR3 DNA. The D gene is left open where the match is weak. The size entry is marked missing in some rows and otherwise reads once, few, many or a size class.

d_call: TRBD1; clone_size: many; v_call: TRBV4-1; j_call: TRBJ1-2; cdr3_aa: CASSQDVSDRGFYGYTF; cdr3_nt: TGCGCCAGCAGCCAGGACGTCAGCGACAGGGGGTTCTATGGCTACACCTTC
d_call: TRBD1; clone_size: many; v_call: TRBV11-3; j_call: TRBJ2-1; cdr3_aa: CASSFSRGRRYNEQFF; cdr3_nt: TGTGCCAGCAGCTTCTCCAGGGGGCGGAGGTACAATGAGCAGTTCTTC
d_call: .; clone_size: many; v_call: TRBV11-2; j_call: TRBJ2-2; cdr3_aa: CASSSRRLNTGELFF; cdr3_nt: TGTGCCAGCAGCTCTCGCAGGTTGAACACCGGGGAGCTGTTTTTT
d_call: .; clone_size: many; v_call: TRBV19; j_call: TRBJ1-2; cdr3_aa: CATSRRGGFGGYTF; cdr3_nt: TGTGCCACCTCCCGTCGGGGGGGTTTCGGCGGCTACACCTTC
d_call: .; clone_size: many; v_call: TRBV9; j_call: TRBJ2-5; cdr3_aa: CASSVSSSETQYF; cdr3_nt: TGTGCCAGCAGCGTAAGCAGCAGCGAGACCCAGTACTTC
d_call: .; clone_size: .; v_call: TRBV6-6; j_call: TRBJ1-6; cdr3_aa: CASSPGVAGDSPLHF; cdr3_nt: TGTGCCAGCAGTCCCGGGGTAGCGGGCGATTCACCCCTCCACTTT
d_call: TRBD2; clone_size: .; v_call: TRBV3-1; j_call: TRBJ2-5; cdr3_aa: CASSLAGGKETQYF; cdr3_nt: TGTGCCAGCAGCCTAGCGGGAGGAAAGGAGACCCAGTACTTC
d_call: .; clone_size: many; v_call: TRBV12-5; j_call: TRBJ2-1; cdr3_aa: CASGFPTGGYEQFF; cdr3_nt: TGTGCTAGTGGTTTCCCCACTGGAGGCTATGAGCAGTTCTTC
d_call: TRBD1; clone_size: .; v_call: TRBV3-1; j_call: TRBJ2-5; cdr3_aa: CASSQSRTGLSETQYF; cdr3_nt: TGTGCCAGCAGCCAATCACGGACAGGGTTAAGCGAGACCCAGTACTTC
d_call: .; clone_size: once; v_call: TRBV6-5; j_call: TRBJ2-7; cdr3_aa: CASRYSTLSSVKSYEQYF; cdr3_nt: TGTGCCAGCCGTTACTCGACGTTGTCTAGCGTCAAGTCCTACGAGCAGTACTTC
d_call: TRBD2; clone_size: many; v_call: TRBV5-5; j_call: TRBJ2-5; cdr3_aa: CASSGGLAAGGSTETQYF; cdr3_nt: TGTGCCAGCAGCGGGGGACTAGCGGCCGGGGGAAGCACAGAGACCCAGTACTTC
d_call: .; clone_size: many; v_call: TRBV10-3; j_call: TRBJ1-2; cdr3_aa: CAIRRGPYGYTF; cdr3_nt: TGTGCCATCAGACGGGGGCCCTATGGCTACACCTTC
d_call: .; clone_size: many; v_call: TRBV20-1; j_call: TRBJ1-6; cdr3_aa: CSARPSGTTNSPLHF; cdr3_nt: TGCAGTGCTCGTCCCTCCGGGACGACCAATTCACCCCTCCACTTT
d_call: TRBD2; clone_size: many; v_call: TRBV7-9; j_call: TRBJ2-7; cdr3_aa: CASSLALAGLPYEQYF; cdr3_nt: TGTGCCAGCAGCTTAGCTTTAGCGGGCCTCCCCTACGAGCAGTACTTC
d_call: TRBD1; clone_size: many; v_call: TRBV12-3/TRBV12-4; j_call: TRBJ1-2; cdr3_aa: CASSFDRARGYTF; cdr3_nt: TGTGCCAGCAGCTTCGACAGGGCTCGGGGCTACACCTTC
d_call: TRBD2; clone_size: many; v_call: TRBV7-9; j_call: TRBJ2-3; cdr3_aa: CASSLGGGLAELTDTQYF; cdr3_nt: TGTGCCAGCAGCTTAGGGGGGGGACTAGCGGAACTCACAGATACGCAGTATTTT
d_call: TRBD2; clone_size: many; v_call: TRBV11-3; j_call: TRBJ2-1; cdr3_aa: CASSLRTGGTNEQFF; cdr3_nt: TGTGCCAGCAGCTTACGAACGGGGGGAACCAATGAGCAGTTCTTC
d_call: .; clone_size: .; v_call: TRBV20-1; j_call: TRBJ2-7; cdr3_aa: CSARTGGSYAQYF; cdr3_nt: TGCAGTGCTAGAACAGGAGGCTCCTACGCGCAGTACTTC
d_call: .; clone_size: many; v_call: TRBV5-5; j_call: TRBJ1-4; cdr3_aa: CASSLGAGRGEKLFF; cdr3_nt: TGTGCCAGCAGCTTGGGAGCAGGGCGTGGGGAAAAACTGTTTTTT
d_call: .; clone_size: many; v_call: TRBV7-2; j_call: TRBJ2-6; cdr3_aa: CASSLKTGANVLTF; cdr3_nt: TGTGCCAGCAGCTTGAAAACTGGGGCCAACGTCCTGACTTTC
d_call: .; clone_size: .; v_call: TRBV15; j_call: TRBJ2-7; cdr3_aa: CATSKSQGAVYLCASGDTYEQYF; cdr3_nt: .
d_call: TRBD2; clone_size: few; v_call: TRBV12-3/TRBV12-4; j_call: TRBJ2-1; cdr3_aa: CASRKREGPYEQFF; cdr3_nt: TGTGCCAGCAGAAAGCGGGAGGGCCCATATGAGCAGTTCTTC
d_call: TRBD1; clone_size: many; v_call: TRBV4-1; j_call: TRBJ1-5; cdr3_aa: CASSQGQGIAQPQHF; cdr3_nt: TGCGCCAGCAGCCAAGGACAGGGGATTGCTCAGCCCCAGCATTTT
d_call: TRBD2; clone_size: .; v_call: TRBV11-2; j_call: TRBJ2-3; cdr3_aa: CASSLVLAAGTDTQYF; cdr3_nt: TGTGCCAGCAGCTTAGTTCTAGCGGCAGGCACAGATACGCAGTATTTT